Detailed here is one TCR beta chain. The antigen is unknown. The CDR3 consists of 15 residues. V was cut by 4 bases and J by 1 base, with 8 bases left in between. CDR1 SEHNR and CDR2 FQNEAQ come from the germline V gene (reference sequence). The data stem from a study of OX40 agonist ivuxolimab in advanced cancers. Study context: Patients with hepatocellular carcinoma, melanoma, renal cell or head and neck cancer made up the dose-escalation patients. Previous treatment with anti-PD-1, anti-PD-L1 or anti-CTLA-4 therapy was allowed; 40% had received some. In three patients, partial responses were observed, one with hepatocellular carcinoma and two with cutaneous melanoma. Regarding the study as a whole: Some of the lowest clonal expansion was seen in partial responders at 0.1-3.0 mg/kg.

Sequenced by immunoSEQ multiplex PCR; TCRdb stores in-frame clones only, minus some. Of tens of thousands of clones in the sample, around 90% are singletons; the top ten hold 13% to 15%. J is TRBJ2-6 and V is TRBV7-9; D gene unclear. The TCR originated in an adult with an advanced solid tumor such as melanoma, head and neck, liver or kidney cancer. The source material was CD4+ or CD8+ T cells sorted from blood, sampled in a trial of the OX40 agonist ivuxolimab. Written as DNA, the CDR3 is TGTGCCAGCAGCTCCGAAGAATCTGGGGCCAACGTCCTGACTTTC. It specifies CASSSEESGANVLTF.